The present TCR beta chain was sequenced within a study of blood T cell repertoires in COVID-19. Study-level information: Material from acute and convalescent COVID-19 was sourced from the United States, Italy and Spain. T cells, B-cell-depleted T cells, or PBMCs provided the cDNA or gDNA that served as material.

Germline CDR1 reads MNHEY; CDR2 reads SVGAGI. CDR3 length: 15 amino acids. V lost 5 bases to trimming and J lost 0 bases, with 13 bases between them. Original data processing: Amplification of reference gene primers provided the estimated nucleated cell counts. This table comes from immunoSEQ multiplex PCR, and its TCRdb copy is limited to in-frame clones, with some not included. V and J calls and clone size are as listed in that table; D and trimming were resolved from the DNA. The table lists some 200,000 clones, roughly 82% of them singletons. The receptor was isolated from a middle-aged woman with acute or convalescent COVID-19. The sequencing sample was made of peripheral blood. The chain carries TRBV6-5 and TRBJ1-1; D possibly corresponds to TRBD1 (5 bases). The CDR3 nucleotides are TGTGCCAGCAGTACCAAGGGGCGACTGAACACTGAAGCTTTCTTT. This sequence encodes CASSTKGRLNTEAFF.